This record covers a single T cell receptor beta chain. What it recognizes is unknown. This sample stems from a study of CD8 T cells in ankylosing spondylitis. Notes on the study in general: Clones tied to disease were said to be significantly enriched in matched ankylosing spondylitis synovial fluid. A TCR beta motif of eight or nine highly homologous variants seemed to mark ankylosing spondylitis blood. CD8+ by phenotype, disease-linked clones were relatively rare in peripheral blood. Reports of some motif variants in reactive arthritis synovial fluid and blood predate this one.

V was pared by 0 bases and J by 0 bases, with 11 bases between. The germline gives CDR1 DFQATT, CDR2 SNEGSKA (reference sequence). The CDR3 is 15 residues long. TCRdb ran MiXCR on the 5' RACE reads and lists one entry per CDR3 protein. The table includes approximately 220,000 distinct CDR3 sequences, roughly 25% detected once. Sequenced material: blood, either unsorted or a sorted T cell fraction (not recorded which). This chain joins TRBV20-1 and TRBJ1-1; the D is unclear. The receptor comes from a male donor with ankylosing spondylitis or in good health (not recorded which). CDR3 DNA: TGCAGTGCTAGAGATTACCCGACGGTGAACACTGAAGCTTTCTTT. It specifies CSARDYPTVNTEAFF.